This T cell receptor beta chain was identified in a study of cytomegalovirus exposure and HLA in healthy donors. For the study at large: Clustering assigned roughly 81% of the approximately 390 genotyped donors to the Caucasian-associated ancestry cluster.

In the case of this clone: Antigen specificity is unknown.

Study-wide results and caveats: Most of the CMV-associated TCR beta chains (in a later analysis) appeared to be HLA-restricted. Later work showed greater clonal expansion in HLA-associated TCR beta chains than in equally common others. The study designated 150 to 200 TCR beta chains cytomegalovirus-associated.

The CDR3 length is 15 residues. CDR1 and CDR2 (germline): SGDLS, YYNGEE. Trimming cost V 3 bases and J 6 bases, with 17 bases left between them. The PCR employed 60 Vbeta primers together with 13 Jbeta primers. Data came from immunoSEQ multiplex PCR; TCRdb stores just in-frame clones and leaves some out. The sample yields 170,000 or so clones, roughly 83% seen once. This clonotype was sampled from a boy between 2 and 10 years old in good health and CMV-seronegative. The sample comprised PBMCs. The chain links TRBV9 to TRBJ2-3; TRBD1 might be the D (6 bases). The DNA of the CDR3 is TGTGCCAGCAGCGGGGTCTCTAGGGGGAAGGATACGCAGTATTTT. Its translation is CASSGVSRGKDTQYF.